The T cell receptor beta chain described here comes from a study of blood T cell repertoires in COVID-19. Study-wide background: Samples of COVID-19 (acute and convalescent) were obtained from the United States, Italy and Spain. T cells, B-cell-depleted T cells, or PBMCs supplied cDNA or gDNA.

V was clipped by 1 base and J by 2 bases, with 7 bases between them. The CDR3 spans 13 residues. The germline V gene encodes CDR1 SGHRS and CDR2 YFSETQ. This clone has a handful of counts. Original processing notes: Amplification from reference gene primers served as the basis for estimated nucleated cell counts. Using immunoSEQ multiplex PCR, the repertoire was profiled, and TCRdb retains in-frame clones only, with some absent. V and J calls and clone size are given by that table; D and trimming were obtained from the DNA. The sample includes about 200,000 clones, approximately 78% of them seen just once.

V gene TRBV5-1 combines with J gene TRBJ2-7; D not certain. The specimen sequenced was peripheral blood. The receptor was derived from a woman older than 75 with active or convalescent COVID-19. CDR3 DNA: TGCGCCAGCAGCTTGAATGGGCCCTACGAGCAGTACTTC. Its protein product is CASSLNGPYEQYF.